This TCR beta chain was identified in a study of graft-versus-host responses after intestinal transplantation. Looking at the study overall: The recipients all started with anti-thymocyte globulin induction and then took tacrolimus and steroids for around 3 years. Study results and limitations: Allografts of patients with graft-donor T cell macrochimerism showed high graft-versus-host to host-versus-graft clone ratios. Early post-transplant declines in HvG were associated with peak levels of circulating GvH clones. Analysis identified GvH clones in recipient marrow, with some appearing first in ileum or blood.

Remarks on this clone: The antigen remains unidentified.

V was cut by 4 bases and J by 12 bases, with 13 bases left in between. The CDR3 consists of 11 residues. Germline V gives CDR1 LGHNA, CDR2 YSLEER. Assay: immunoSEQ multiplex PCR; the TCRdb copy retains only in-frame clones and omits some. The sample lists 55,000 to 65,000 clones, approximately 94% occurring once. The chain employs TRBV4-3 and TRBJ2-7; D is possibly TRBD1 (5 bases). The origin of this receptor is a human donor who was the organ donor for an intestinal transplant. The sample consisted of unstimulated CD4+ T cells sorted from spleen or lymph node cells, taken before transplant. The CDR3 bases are TGCGCCAGCAGCCCATTCAGGGTGCCGTACTTC. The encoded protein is CASSPFRVPYF.